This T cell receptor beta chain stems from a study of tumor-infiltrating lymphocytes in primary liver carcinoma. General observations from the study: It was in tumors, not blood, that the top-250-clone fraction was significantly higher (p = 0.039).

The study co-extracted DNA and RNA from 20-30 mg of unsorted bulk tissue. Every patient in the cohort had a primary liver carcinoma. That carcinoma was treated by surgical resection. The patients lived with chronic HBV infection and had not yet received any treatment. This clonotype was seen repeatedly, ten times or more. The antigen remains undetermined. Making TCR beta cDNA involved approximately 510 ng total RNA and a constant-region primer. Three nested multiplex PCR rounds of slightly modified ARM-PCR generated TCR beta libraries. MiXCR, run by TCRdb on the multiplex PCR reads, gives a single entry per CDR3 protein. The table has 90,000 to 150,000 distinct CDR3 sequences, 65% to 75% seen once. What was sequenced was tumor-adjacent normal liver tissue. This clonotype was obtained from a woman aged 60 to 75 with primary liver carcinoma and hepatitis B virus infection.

The CDR3 sequence: CASSLGGRGETQYF. In nucleotides, the CDR3 is TGCGCCAGCAGCCTGGGAGGGCGCGGGGAGACCCAGTACTTC. The chain couples TRBV4-1 to TRBJ2-5; 7 bases line up with TRBD2. The CDR3 is 14 residues long. The germline CDR1 and CDR2 sequences are MGHRA and YSYEKL. V was clipped by 4 bases and J by 5 bases; unmatched bases: 7.